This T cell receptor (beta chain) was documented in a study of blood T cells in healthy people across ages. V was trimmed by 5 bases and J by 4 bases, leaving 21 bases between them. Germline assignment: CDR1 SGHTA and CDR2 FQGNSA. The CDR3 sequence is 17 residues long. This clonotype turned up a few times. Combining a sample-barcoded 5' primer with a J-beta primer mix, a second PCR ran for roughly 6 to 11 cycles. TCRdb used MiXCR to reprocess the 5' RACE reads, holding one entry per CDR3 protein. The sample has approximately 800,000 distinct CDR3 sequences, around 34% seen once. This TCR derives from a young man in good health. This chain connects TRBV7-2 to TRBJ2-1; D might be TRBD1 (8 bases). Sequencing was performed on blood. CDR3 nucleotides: TGTGCCAGCAGCCCTAAATACAGGGGGGGATATTACAATGAGCAGTTCTTC. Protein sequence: CASSPKYRGGYYNEQFF.